This TCR beta chain was sequenced during a study of identical twins. From the 5' RACE reads, TCRdb called clonotypes with MiXCR, one entry per CDR3 protein. Of more than 1.5 million distinct CDR3 sequences in the sample, roughly a third were seen once. This clonotype occurred a few times. The antigen remains unidentified. Overall study findings and caveats: Cross-sectional statistics underpinned the conclusions; the same donors were not followed.

CDR1 KGHDR and CDR2 SFDVKD come from the germline V gene. The CDR3 spans 13 residues. Trimming took 6 bases from V and 3 from J, leaving 10 bases between them. The sample comprised cord blood. This rearrangement joins TRBV24-1 to TRBJ2-5; possibly TRBD2 for D (6 bases). The TCR originated in a newborn girl in good health. This CDR3 reads CATSRGMEETQYF. The CDR3 nucleotides are TGTGCCACCAGTCGGGGGATGGAAGAGACCCAGTACTTC.